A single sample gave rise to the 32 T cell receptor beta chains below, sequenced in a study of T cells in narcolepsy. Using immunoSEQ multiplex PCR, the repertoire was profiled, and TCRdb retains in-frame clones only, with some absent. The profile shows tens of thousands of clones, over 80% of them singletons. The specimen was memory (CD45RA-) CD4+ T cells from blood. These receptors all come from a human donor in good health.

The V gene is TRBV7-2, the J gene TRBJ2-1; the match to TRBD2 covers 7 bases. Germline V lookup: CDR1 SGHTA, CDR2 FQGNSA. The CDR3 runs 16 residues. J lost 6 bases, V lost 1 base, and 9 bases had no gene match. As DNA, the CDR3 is TGTGCCAGCAGCTTAGTATCTGGCGGGGGTATCAATGAGCAGTTCTTC. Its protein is CASSLVSGGGINEQFF.

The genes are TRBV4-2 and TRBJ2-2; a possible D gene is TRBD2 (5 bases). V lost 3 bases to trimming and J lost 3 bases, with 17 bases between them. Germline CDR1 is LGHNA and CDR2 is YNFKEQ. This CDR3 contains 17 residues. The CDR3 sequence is CASSQYQRTSDTGELFF. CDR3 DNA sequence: TGTGCCAGCAGCCAGTACCAGCGGACTTCTGACACCGGGGAGCTGTTTTTT.

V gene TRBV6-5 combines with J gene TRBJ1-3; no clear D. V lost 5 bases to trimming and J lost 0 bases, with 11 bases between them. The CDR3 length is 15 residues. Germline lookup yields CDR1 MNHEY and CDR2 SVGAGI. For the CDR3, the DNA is TGTGCCAGCAGTCCCGCAGGTGACTCTGGAAACACCATATATTTT. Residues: CASSPAGDSGNTIYF.

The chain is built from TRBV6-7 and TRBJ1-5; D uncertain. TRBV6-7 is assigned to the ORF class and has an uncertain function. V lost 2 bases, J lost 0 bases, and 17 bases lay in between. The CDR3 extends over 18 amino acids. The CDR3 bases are TGTGCCAGCAGTTACCGCGTCCATAAGGATAATAGCAATCAGCCCCAGCATTTT. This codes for CASSYRVHKDNSNQPQHF.

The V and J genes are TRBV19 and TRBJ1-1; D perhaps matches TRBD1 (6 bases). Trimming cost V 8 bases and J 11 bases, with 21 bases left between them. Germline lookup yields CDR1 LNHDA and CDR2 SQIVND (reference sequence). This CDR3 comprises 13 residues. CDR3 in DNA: TGTGCCAGTTTTACCCTAGGGGGAGGGGAGGCTTTCTTT. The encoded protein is CASFTLGGGEAFF.

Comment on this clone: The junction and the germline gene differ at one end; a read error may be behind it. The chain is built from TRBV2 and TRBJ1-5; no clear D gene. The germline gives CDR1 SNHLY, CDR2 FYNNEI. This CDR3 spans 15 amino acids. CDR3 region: CASSYLTLTSQSQHF. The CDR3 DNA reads TGTGCCAGCAGTTACTTAACTTTAACCAGTCAGTCCCAGCATTTT.

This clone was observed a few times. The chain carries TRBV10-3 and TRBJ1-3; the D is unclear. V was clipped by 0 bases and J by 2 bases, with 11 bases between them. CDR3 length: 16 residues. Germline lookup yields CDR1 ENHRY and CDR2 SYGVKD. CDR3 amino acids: CAISESGRSAGNTIYF. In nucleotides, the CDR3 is TGTGCCATCAGTGAGTCGGGTCGTTCAGCTGGAAACACCATATATTTT.

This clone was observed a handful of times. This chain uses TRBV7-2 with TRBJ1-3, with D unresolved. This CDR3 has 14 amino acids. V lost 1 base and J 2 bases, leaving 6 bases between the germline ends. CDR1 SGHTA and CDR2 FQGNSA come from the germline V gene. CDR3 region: CASSLDGPGNTIYF. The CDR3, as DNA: TGTGCCAGCAGCTTAGATGGGCCTGGAAACACCATATATTTT.

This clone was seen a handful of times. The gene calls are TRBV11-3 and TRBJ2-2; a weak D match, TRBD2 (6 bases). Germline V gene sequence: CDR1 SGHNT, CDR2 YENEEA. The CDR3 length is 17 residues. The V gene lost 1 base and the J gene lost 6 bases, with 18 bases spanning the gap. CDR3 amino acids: CASSLGGWRGNAGELFF. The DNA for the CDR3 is TGTGCCAGCAGCTTAGGGGGTTGGAGGGGCAACGCCGGGGAGCTGTTTTTT.

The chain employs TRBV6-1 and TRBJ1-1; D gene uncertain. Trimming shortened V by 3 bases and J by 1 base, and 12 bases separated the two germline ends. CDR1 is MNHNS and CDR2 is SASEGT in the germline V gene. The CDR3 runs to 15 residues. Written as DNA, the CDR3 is TGTGCCAGCAGTGATATACGGGGAAAGAACACTGAAGCTTTCTTT. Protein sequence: CASSDIRGKNTEAFF.

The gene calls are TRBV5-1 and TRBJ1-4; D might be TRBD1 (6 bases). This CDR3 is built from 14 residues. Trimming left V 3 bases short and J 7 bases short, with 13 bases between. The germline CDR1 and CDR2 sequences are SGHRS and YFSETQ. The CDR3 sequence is CASSSGEGGEKLFF. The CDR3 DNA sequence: TGCGCCAGCAGCTCGGGAGAGGGGGGTGAAAAACTGTTTTTT.

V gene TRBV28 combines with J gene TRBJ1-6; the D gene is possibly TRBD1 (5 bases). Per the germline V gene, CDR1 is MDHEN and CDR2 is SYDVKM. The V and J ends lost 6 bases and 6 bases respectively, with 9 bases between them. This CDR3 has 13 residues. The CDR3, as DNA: TGTGCCAGCAGGGGGGGTTTTAATTCACCCCTCCACTTT. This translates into CASRGGFNSPLHF.

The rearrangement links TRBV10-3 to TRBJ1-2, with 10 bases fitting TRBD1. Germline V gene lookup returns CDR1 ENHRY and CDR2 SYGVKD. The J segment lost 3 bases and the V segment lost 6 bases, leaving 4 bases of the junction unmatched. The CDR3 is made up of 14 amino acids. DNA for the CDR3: TGTGCCATCAGAGCCGGGACAGGGGACTATGGCTACACCTTC. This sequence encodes CAIRAGTGDYGYTF.

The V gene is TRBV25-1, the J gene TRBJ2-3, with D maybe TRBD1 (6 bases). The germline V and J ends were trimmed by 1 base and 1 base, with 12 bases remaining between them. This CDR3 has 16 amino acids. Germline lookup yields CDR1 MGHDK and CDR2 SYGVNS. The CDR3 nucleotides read TGTGCCAGCAGTGAATTGGAAGGGGGAGGCACAGATACGCAGTATTTT. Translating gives CASSELEGGGTDTQYF. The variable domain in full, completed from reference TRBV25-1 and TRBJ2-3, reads EADIYQTPRYLVIGTGKKITLECSQTMGHDKMYWYQQDPGMELHLIHYSYGVNSTEKGDLSSESTVSRIRTEHFPLTLESARPSHTSQYLCASSELEGGGTDTQYFGPGTRLTVL.

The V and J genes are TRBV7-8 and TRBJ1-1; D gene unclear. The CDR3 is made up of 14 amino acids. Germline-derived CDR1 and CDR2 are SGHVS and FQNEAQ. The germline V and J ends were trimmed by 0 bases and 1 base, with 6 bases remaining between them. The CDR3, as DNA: TGTGCCAGCAGCTTAGCAGGAGGGAACACTGAAGCTTTCTTT. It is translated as CASSLAGGNTEAFF.

In DNA form, the CDR3 reads TGTGCCAGCAGCTTAGATTACGAGCAGTACTTC. Its translation: CASSLDYEQYF. The rearrangement joins TRBV7-9 to TRBJ2-7; no clear D gene. The CDR3 is 11 residues long. CDR1 SEHNR and CDR2 FQNEAQ come from the germline V gene (reference sequence). V lost 1 base to trimming and J lost 4 bases, with 2 bases between them.

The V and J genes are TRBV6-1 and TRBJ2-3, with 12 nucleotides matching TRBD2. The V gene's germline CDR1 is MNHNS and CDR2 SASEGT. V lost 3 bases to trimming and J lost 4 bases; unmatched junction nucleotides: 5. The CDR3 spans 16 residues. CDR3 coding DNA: TGTGCCAGCAGTGAGATCCTAGCGGGGGGGCCAGATACGCAGTATTTT. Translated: CASSEILAGGPDTQYF.

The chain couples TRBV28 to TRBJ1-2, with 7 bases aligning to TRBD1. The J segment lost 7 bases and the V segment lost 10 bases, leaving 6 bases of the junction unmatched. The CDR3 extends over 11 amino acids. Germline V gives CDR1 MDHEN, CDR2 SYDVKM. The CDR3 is CAINDRAGYTF. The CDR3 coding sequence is TGTGCCATCAACGACAGGGCTGGCTACACCTTC.

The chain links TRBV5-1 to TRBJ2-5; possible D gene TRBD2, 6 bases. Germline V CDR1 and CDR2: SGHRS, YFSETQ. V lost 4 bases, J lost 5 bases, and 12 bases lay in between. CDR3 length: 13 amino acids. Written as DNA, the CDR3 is TGCGCCAGCAGCCCCCGGGGGTTTGAGACCCAGTACTTC. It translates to CASSPRGFETQYF.

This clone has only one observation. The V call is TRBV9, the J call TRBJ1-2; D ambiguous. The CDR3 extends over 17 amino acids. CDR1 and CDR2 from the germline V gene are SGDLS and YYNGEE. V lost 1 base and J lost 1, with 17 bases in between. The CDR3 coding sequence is TGTGCCAGCAGCGTAAGTGCCAGCATTGGGGATAACTATGGCTACACCTTC. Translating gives CASSVSASIGDNYGYTF.

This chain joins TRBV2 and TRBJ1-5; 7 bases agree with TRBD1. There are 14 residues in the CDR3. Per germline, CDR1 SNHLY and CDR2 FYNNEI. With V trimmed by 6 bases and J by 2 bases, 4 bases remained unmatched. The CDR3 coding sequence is TGTGCCAGCAGGTCAACAGGGGGCAATCAGCCCCAGCATTTT. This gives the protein CASRSTGGNQPQHF.

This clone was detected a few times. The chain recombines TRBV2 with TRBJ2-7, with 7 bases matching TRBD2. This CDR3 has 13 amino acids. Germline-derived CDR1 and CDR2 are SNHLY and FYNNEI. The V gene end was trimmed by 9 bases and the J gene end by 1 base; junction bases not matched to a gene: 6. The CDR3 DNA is TGTGCCAGGGGACGGGGGGTTTCCTACGAGCAGTACTTC. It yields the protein CARGRGVSYEQYF.

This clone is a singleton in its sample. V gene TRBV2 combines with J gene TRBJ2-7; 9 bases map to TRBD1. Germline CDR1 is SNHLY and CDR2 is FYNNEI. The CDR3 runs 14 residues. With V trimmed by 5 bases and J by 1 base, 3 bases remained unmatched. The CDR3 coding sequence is TGTGCCAGCAGTTTTGGGACAGGGTCCTACGAGCAGTACTTC. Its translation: CASSFGTGSYEQYF.

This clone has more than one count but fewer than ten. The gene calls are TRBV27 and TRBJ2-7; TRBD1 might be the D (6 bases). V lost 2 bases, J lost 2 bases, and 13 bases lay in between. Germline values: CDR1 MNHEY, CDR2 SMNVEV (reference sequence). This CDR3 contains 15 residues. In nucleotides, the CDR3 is TGTGCCAGCAGTTTACTCCGGGACAAGCCCTACGAGCAGTACTTC. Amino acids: CASSLLRDKPYEQYF.

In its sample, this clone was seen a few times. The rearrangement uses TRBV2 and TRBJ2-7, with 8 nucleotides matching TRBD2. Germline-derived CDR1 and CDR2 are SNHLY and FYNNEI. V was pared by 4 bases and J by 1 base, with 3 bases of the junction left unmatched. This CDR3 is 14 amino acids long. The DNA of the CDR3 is TGTGCCAGCAGTGTTGCGGGGGGATCCTACGAGCAGTACTTC. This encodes CASSVAGGSYEQYF.

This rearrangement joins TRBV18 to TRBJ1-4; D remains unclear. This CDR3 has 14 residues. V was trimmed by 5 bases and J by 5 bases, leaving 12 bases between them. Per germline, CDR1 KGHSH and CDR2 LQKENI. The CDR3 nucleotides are TGTGCCAGCTCATCAGGAAACGGGAATGAAAAACTGTTTTTT. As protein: CASSSGNGNEKLFF.

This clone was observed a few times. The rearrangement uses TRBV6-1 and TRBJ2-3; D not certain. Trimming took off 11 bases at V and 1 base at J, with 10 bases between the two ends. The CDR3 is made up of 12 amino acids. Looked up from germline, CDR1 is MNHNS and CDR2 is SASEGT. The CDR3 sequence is CASRSRTDTQYF. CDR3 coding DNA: TGTGCCTCCCGGTCTCGCACAGATACGCAGTATTTT.

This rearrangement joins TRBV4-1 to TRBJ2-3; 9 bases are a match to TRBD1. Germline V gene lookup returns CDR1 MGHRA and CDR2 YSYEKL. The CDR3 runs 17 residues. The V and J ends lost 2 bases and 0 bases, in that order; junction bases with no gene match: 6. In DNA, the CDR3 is TGCGCCAGCAGCCAACGTGGACAGGGGCTTAGCACAGATACGCAGTATTTT. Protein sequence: CASSQRGQGLSTDTQYF.

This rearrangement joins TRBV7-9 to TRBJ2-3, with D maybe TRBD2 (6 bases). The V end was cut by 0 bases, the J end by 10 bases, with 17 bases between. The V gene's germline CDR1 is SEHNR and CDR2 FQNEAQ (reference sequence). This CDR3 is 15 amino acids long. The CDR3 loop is CASSLAGGEVSAQYF. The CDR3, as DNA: TGTGCCAGCAGCTTAGCGGGCGGGGAGGTCTCCGCGCAGTATTTT.

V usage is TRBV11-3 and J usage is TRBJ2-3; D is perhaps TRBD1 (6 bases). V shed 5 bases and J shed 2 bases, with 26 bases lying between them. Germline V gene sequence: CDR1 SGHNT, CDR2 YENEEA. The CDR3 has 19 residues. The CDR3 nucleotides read TGTGCCAGCAGCCTCAACCCCCGACAGGTTACTAATTTCACAGATACGCAGTATTTT. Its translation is CASSLNPRQVTNFTDTQYF.

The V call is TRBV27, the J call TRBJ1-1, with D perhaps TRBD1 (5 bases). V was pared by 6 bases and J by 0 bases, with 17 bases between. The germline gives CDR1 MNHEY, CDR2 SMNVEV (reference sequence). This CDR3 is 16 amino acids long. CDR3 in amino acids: CASSPIPTALNTEAFF. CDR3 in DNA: TGTGCCAGCAGCCCAATCCCGACAGCACTGAACACTGAAGCTTTCTTT.

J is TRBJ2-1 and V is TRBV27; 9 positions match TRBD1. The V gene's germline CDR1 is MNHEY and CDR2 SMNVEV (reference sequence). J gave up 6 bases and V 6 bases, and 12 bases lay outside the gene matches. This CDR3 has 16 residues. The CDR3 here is CASSPRPGQGSNEQFF. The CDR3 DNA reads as TGTGCCAGCAGCCCTAGACCGGGACAGGGAAGCAATGAGCAGTTCTTC.